The sequence of this T cell receptor beta chain was determined in a study of technical replicates of blood from a few donors. Using immunoSEQ multiplex PCR, the repertoire was profiled, and TCRdb retains in-frame clones only, with some absent. Among about 80,000 clones listed, 92% were seen once. V lost 0 bases and J lost 10, with 19 bases in between. The germline V gene encodes CDR1 SGDLS and CDR2 YYNGEE. CDR3 length: 15 amino acids. The origin of this receptor is a human donor in good health. The rearrangement uses TRBV9 and TRBJ1-1, with D perhaps TRBD1 (6 bases). Input material: T cells isolated from PBMCs. CDR3 DNA: TGTGCCAGCAGCGTAGAAGGACAGCCGGAAGGTGGAGCTTTCTTT. It specifies CASSVEGQPEGGAFF. Together with reference TRBV9 and TRBJ1-1, the CDR3 gives the full variable domain: DSGVTQTPKHLITATGQRVTLRCSPRSGDLSVYWYQQSLDQGLQFLIQYYNGEERAKGNILERFSAQQFPDLHSELNLSSLELGDSALYFCASSVEGQPEGGAFFGQGTRLTVV.